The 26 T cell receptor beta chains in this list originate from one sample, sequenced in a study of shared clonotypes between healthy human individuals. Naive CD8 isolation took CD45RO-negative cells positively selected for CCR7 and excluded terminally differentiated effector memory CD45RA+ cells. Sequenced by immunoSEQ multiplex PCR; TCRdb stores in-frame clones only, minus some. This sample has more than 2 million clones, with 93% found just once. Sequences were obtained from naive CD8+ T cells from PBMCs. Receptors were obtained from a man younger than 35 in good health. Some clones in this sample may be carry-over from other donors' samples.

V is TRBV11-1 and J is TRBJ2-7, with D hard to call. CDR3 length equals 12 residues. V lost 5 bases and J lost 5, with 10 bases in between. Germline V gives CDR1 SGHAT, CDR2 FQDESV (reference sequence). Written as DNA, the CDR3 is TGTGCCAGCAGCCCCCTTTTTGACGAGCAGTACTTC. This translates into CASSPLFDEQYF.

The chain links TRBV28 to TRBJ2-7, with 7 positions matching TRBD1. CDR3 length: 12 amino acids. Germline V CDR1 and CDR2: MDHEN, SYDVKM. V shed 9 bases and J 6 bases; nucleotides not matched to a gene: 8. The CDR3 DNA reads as TGTGCCAGTGGCGACAGGGTGGCCGAGCAGTACTTC. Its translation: CASGDRVAEQYF. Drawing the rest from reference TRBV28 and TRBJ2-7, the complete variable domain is DVKVTQSSRYLVKRTGEKVFLECVQDMDHENMFWYRQDPGLGLRLIYFSYDVKMKEKGDIPEGYSVSREKKERFSLILESASTNQTSMYLCASGDRVAEQYFGPGTRLTVT.

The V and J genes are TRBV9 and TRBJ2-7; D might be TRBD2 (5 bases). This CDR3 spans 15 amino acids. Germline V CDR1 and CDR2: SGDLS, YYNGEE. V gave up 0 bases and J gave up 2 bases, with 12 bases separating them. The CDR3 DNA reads TGTGCCAGCAGCGTAGCAGCGGCTGGGACCTACGAGCAGTACTTC. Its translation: CASSVAAAGTYEQYF.

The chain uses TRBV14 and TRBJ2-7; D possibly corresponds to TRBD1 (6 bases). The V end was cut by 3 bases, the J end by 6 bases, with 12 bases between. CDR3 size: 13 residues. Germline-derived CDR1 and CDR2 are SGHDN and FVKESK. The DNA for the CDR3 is TGTGCCAGCAGCCAGCCCAGGGGCGCCGAGCAGTACTTC. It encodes CASSQPRGAEQYF.

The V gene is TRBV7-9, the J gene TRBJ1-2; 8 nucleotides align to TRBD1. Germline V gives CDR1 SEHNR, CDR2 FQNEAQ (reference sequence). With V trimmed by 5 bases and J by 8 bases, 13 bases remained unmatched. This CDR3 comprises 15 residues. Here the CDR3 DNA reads TGTGCCAGCAGCGGCCGACAGGGGTTTGGCGACGGCTACACCTTC. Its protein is CASSGRQGFGDGYTF.

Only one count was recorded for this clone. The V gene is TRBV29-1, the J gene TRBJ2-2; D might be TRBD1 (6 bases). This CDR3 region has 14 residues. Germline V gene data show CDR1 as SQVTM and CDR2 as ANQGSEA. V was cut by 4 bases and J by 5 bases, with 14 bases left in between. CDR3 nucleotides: TGCAGCGTTGTTGCAGGGGCGAGAACCGGGGAGCTGTTTTTT. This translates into CSVVAGARTGELFF.

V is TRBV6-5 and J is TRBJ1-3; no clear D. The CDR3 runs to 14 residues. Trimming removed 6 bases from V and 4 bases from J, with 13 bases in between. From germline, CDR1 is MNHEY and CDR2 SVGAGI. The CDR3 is CASSETHSGNTIYF. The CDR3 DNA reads TGTGCCAGCAGCGAAACACATTCCGGAAACACCATATATTTT.

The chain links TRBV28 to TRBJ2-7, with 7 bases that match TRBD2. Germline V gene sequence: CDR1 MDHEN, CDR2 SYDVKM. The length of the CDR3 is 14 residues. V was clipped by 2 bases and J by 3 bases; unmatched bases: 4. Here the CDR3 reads CASSLIERGYEQYF. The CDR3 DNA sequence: TGTGCCAGCAGTTTAATCGAGCGGGGCTACGAGCAGTACTTC.

The CDR3 loop reads CASSFNQGQGGANTEAFF. In nucleotides, the CDR3 is TGTGCCAGCAGTTTTAACCAGGGACAGGGTGGCGCGAACACTGAAGCTTTCTTT. The chain combines TRBV27 with TRBJ1-1; 9 nucleotides agree with TRBD1. Looked up from germline, CDR1 is MNHEY and CDR2 is SMNVEV (reference sequence). V shed 3 bases and J 1 base; nucleotides not matched to a gene: 12. There are 18 residues in the CDR3.

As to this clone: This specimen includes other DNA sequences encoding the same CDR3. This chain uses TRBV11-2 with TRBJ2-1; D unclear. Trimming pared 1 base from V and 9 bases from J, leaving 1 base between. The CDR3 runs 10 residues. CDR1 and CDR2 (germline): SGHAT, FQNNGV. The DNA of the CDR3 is TGTGCCAGCAGCTTAGGTGAGCAGTTCTTC. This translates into CASSLGEQFF.

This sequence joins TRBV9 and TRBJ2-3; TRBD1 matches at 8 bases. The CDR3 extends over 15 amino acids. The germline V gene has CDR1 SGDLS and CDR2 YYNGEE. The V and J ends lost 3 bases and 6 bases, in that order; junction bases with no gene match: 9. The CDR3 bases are TGTGCCAGCAGCGAGTGGGACAGGTCGAGGGATACGCAGTATTTT. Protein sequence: CASSEWDRSRDTQYF.

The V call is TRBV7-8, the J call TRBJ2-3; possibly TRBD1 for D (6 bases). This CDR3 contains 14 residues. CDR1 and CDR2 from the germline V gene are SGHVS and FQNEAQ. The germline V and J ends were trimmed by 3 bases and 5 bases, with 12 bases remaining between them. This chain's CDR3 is CASSFYLGGDTQYF. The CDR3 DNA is TGTGCCAGCAGCTTCTACTTAGGGGGAGATACGCAGTATTTT.

The CDR3 nucleotides are TGTGCCAGTAGTATTATAGCACAGGGCTTTAGGCACACTGAAGCTTTCTTT. Translation gives CASSIIAQGFRHTEAFF. The chain combines TRBV19 with TRBJ1-1, with D perhaps matching TRBD1 (6 bases). V lost 3 bases and J 3 bases, leaving 20 bases between the germline ends. CDR1 is LNHDA and CDR2 is SQIVND in the germline V gene (reference sequence). The CDR3 contains 17 residues.

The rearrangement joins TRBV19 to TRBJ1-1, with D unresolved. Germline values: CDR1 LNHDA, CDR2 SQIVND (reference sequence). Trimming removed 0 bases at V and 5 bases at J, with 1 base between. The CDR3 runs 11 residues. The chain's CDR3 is CASSIETEAFF. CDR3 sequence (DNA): TGTGCCAGTAGTATAGAGACTGAAGCTTTCTTT.

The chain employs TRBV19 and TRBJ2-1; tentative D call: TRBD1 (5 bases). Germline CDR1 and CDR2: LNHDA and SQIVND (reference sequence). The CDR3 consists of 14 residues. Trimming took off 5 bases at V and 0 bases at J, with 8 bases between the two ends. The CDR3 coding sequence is TGTGCCAGTAGTGACAGATACTCCTACAATGAGCAGTTCTTC. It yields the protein CASSDRYSYNEQFF.

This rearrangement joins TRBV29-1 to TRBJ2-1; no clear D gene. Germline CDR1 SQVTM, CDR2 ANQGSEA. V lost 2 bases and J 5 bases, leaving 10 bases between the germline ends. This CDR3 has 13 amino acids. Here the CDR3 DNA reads TGCAGCGTTGAATGGGCAGCCAACAATGAGCAGTTCTTC. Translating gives CSVEWAANNEQFF.

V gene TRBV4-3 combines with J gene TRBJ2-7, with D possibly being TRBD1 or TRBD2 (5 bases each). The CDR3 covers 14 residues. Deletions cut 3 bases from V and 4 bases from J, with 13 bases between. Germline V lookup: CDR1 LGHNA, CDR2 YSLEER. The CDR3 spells CASSQARGTYEQYF. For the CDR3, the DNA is TGCGCCAGCAGCCAGGCGAGGGGAACGTACGAGCAGTACTTC.

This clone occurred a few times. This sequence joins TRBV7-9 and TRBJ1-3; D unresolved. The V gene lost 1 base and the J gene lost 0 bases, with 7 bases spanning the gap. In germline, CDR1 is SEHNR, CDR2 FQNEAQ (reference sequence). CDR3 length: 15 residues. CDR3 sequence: CASSLGGLSGNTIYF. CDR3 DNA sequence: TGTGCCAGCAGCTTAGGCGGCCTCTCTGGAAACACCATATATTTT.

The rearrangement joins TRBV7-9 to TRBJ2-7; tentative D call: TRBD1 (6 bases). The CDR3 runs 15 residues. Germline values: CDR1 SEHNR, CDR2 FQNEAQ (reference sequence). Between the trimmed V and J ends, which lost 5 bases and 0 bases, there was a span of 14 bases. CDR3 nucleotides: TGTGCCAGCAGCCACCGGACAGTGCCCTCCTACGAGCAGTACTTC. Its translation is CASSHRTVPSYEQYF.

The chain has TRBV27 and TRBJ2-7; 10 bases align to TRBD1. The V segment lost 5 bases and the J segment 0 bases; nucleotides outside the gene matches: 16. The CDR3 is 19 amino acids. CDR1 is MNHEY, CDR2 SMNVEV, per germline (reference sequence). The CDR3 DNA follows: TGTGCCAGCAGTCCCTACCCCGGGACAGGGGCGTTTTCCTCCTACGAGCAGTACTTC. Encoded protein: CASSPYPGTGAFSSYEQYF.

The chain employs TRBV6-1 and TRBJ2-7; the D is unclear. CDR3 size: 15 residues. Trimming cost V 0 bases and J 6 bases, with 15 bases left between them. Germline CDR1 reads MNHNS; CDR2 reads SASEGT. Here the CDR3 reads CASSEAIASWVEQYF. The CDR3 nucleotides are TGTGCCAGCAGTGAAGCGATCGCGTCATGGGTCGAGCAGTACTTC.

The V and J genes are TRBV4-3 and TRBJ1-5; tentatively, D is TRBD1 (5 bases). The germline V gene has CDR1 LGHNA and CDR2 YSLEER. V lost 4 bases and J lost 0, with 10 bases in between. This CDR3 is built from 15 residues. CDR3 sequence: CASSPGLRSNQPQHF. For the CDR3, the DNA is TGCGCCAGCAGCCCGGGACTTCGTAGCAATCAGCCCCAGCATTTT.

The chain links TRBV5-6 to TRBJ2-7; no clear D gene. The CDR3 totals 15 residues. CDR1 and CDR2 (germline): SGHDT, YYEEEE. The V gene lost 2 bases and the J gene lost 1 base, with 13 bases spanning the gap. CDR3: CASSLISEMSYEQYF. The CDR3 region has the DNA TGTGCCAGCAGCTTAATATCGGAAATGTCCTACGAGCAGTACTTC. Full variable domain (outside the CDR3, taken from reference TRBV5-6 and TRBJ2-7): DAGVTQSPTHLIKTRGQQVTLRCSPKSGHDTVSWYQQALGQGPQFIFQYYEEEERQRGNFPDRFSGHQFPNYSSELNVNALLLGDSALYLCASSLISEMSYEQYFGPGTRLTVT.

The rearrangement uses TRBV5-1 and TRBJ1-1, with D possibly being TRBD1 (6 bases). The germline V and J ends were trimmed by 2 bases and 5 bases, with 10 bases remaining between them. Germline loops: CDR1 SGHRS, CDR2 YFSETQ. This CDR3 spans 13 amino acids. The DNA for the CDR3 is TGCGCCAGCAGCTTCGGGGGGCGAACTGAAGCTTTCTTT. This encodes CASSFGGRTEAFF.

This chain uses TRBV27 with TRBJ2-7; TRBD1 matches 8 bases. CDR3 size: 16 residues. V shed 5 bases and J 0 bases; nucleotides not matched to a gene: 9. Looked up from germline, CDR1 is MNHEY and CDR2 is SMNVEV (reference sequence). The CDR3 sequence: CASSLSRGLLSYEQYF. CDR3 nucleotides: TGTGCCAGCAGTCTTTCCAGGGGGCTACTCTCCTACGAGCAGTACTTC.

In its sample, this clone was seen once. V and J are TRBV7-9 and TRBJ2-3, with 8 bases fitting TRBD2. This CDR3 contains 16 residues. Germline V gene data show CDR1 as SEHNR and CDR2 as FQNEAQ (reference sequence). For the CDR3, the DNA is TGTGCTACACAGCGGGAGATCCCCCTAATCACAGATACGCAGTATTTT. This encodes CATQREIPLITDTQYF.